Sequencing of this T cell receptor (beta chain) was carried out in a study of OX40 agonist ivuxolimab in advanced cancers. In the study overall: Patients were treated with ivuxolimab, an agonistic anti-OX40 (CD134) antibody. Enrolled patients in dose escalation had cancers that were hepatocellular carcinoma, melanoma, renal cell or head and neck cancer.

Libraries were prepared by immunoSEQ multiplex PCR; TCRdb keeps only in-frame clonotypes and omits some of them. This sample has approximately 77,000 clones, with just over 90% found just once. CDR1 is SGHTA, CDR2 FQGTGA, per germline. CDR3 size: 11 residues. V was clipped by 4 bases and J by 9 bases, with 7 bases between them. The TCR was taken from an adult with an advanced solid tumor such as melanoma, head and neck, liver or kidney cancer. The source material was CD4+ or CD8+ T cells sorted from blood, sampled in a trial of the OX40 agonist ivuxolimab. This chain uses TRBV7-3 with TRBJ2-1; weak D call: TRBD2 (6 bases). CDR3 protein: CASSSGLEQFF. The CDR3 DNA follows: TGTGCCAGCAGCTCGGGACTTGAGCAGTTCTTC. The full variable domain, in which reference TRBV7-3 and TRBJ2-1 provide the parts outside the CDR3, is GAGVSQTPSNKVTEKGKYVELRCDPISGHTALYWYRQSLGQGPEFLIYFQGTGAADDSGLPNDRFFAVRPEGSVSTLKIQRTERGDSAVYLCASSSGLEQFFGPGTRLTVL.